These 8 T cell receptor beta chains share one sample of origin, sequenced in a study of T cell responses to AZD1222 COVID-19 vaccine. Some clones are missing from TCRdb's copy, which holds only in-frame ones; the method was immunoSEQ multiplex PCR. The sample holds about 150,000 clones, 70% to 90% seen once. The sample was peripheral blood, taken on day 0 of MenACWY control vaccination. All receptors derive from an adult in good health.

The chain couples TRBV28 to TRBJ1-5; D is unclear. The CDR3 extends over 15 amino acids. The V gene lost 10 bases and the J gene lost 9 bases, with 25 bases spanning the gap. Germline V lookup: CDR1 MDHEN, CDR2 SYDVKM. CDR3 DNA: TGTGCCACCACCCCGGCCGGAAGGCGGATGACGCCCCAGCATTTT. Protein sequence: CATTPAGRRMTPQHF.

The chain recombines TRBV18 with TRBJ2-5, with 10 bases identical to TRBD1. Germline CDR1 reads KGHSH; CDR2 reads LQKENI. CDR3 size: 14 residues. V was clipped by 4 bases and J by 2 bases; unmatched bases: 1. This CDR3 is CASSQDRGQETQYF. For the CDR3, the DNA is TGTGCCAGCTCACAGGACAGGGGGCAAGAGACCCAGTACTTC.

V is TRBV6-5 and J is TRBJ2-5; D is ambiguous. This CDR3 is built from 11 residues. CDR1 is MNHEY, CDR2 SVGAGI, per germline. V shed 8 bases and J shed 6 bases, with 10 bases lying between them. The CDR3: CASGVRKTQYF. CDR3 DNA sequence: TGTGCCAGCGGGGTGAGGAAGACCCAGTACTTC.

This chain links TRBV5-1 with TRBJ2-7; 11 bases match TRBD1. The CDR3 extends over 15 amino acids. The V segment lost 3 bases and the J segment 4 bases; nucleotides outside the gene matches: 6. Germline V gene lookup returns CDR1 SGHRS and CDR2 YFSETQ. The CDR3 nucleotides are TGCGCCAGCAGCTCTGCGGACAGGGGGCCGTACGAGCAGTACTTC. Translation gives CASSSADRGPYEQYF.

This chain links TRBV5-4 with TRBJ1-1, with a tentative D call TRBD1 (6 bases). The germline V and J ends were trimmed by 4 bases and 3 bases, with 13 bases remaining between them. This CDR3 has 14 residues. Germline CDR1 SGHNT, CDR2 YYREEE (reference sequence). The CDR3 DNA is TGTGCCAGCAGCCCCCGACAGGAGTACACTGAAGCTTTCTTT. It specifies CASSPRQEYTEAFF.

The J gene is TRBJ2-2, the V gene TRBV24-1; D is uncertain. The CDR3 length is 15 residues. Germline lookup yields CDR1 KGHDR and CDR2 SFDVKD. V lost 3 bases and J 7 bases, leaving 14 bases between the germline ends. DNA of the CDR3: TGTGCCACCAGTGATCCGCTACGTGTCGGCGGGGAGCTGTTTTTT. This gives the protein CATSDPLRVGGELFF.

DNA for the CDR3: TGTGCCAGCAGCCAGGACGGGCCGGTAGAGACCCAGTACTTC. Its protein product is CASSQDGPVETQYF. V and J are TRBV11-1 and TRBJ2-5; D uncertain. The germline V gene encodes CDR1 SGHAT and CDR2 FQDESV (reference sequence). The V end lost 5 bases, the J end lost 4 bases, and 14 bases lay between the germline ends. The CDR3 has 14 amino acids. Full variable domain (remainder filled in from reference TRBV11-1 and TRBJ2-5): EAEVAQSPRYKITEKSQAVAFWCDPISGHATLYWYRQILGQGPELLVQFQDESVVDDSQLPKDRFSAERLKGVDSTLKIQPAELGDSAMYLCASSQDGPVETQYFGPGTRLLVL.

The CDR3 loop reads CASSLDGRGNQPQHF. The CDR3 DNA follows: TGTGCCAGCAGCTTGGACGGAAGGGGGAATCAGCCCCAGCATTTT. This chain connects TRBV7-2 to TRBJ1-5, with a possible D match to TRBD1 (6 bases). Per germline, CDR1 SGHTA and CDR2 FQGNSA. Trimming cost V 3 bases and J 4 bases, with 13 bases left between them. The CDR3 loop spans 15 amino acids.